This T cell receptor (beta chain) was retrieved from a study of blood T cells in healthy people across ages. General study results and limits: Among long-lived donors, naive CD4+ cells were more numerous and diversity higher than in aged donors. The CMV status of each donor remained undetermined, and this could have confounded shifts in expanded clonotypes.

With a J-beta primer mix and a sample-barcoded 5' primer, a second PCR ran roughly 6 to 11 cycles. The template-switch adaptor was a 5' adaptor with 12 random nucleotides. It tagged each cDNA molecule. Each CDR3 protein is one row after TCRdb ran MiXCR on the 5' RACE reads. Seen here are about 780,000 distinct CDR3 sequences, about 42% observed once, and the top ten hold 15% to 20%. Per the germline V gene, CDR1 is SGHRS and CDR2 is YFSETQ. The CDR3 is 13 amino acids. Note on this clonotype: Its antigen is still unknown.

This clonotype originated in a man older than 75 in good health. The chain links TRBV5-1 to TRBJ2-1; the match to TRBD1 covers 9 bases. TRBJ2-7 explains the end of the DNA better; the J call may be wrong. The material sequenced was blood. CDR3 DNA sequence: TGCGCCAGCGCGGGACAGGGTTACAATGAGCAGTACTTC. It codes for CASAGQGYNEQYF.